This T cell receptor (beta chain) stems from a study of shared clonotypes between healthy human individuals. Only in-frame clones appear in the TCRdb table, and some are missing; sequencing was by immunoSEQ multiplex PCR. Altogether over 2 million clones are present, around 92% being singletons, with the ten largest covering around 0.4%. Turning to this clone: What it binds is unknown.

Study-wide points: Clonotypes not shared had lower generation probabilities than those common to all four donors.

The clonotype comes from a man younger than 30 in good health. Some clones in this sample may be carry-over from other donors' samples. Sequenced input: naive CD4+ T cells from PBMCs. Sample subset: CD45RA+ positively selected.

The CDR3 sequence is CASSSQGAPLPYGYTF. The CDR3 DNA sequence: TGTGCCAGCAGTTCCCAAGGGGCCCCCCTACCCTATGGCTACACCTTC. This sequence joins TRBV28 and TRBJ1-2; D may be TRBD1 (5 bases). Germline V gene lookup returns CDR1 MDHEN and CDR2 SYDVKM. Between the trimmed V and J ends, which lost 4 bases and 4 bases, there was a span of 19 bases. The CDR3 has 16 residues.